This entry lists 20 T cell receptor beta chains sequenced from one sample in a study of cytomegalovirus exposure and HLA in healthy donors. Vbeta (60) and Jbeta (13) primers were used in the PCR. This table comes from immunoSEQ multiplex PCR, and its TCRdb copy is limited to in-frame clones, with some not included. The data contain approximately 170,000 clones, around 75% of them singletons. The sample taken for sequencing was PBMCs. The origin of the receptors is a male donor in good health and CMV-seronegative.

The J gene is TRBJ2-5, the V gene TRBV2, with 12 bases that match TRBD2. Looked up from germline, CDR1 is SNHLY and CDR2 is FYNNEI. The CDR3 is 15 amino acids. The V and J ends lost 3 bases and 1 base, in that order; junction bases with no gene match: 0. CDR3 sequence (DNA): TGTGCCAGCAGTGAGGGACTAGCGGGCCAAGAGACCCAGTACTTC. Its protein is CASSEGLAGQETQYF.

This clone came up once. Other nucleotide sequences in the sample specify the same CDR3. The CDR3 sequence is CASSQDRGYEQYF. In DNA form, the CDR3 reads TGCGCCAGCAGCCAAGATAGGGGGTACGAGCAGTACTTC. This sequence joins TRBV4-3 and TRBJ2-7; D may be TRBD1 (6 bases). The CDR3 is 13 residues long. CDR1 and CDR2 from the germline V gene are LGHNA and YSLEER. Trimming took 0 bases from V and 4 from J, leaving 7 bases between them.

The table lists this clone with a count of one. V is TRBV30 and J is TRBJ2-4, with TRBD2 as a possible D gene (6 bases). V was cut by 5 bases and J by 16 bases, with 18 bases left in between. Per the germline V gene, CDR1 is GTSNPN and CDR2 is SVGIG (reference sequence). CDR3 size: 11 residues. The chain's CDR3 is CAWGTGRWRYF. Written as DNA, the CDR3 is TGTGCCTGGGGGACTGGGAGATGGCGATACTTC.

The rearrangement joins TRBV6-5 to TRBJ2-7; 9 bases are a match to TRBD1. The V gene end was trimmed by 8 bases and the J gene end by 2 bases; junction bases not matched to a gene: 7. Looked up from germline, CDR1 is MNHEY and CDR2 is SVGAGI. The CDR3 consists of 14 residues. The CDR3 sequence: CASDWTGETYEQYF. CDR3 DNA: TGTGCCAGCGATTGGACAGGGGAAACCTACGAGCAGTACTTC.

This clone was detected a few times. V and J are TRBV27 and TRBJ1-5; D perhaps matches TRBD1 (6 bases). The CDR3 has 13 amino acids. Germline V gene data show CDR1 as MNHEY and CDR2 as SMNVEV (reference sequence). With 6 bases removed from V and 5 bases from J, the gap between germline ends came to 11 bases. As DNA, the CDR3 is TGTGCCAGCAGGGACAGTACCTATCAGCCCCAGCATTTT. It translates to CASRDSTYQPQHF.

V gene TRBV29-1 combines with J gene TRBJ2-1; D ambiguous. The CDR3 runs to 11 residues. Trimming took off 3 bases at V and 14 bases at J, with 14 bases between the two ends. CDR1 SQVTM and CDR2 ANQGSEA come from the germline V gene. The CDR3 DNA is TGCAGCGTTGACGAATCTCGTCGGGAGTTCTTC. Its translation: CSVDESRREFF.

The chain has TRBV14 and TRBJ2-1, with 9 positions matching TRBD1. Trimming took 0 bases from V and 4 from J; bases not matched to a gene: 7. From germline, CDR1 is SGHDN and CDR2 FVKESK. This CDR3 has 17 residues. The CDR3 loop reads CASSQELSGQGYNEQFF. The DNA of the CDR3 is TGTGCCAGCAGCCAAGAATTGTCGGGACAGGGATACAATGAGCAGTTCTTC.

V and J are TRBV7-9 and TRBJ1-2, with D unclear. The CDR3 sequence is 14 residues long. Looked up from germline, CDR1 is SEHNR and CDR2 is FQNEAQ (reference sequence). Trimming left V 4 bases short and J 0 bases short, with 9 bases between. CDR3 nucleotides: TGTGCCAGCAGCTCGAATGCAGCTAACTATGGCTACACCTTC. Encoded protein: CASSSNAANYGYTF.

This CDR3 is CASSYLGRNTEAFF. CDR3 DNA sequence: TGTGCCAGCAGTTACTTGGGGAGAAACACTGAAGCTTTCTTT. The chain combines TRBV6-5 with TRBJ1-1, with no clear D. CDR3 length: 14 amino acids. The germline V and J ends were trimmed by 1 base and 2 bases, with 8 bases remaining between them. The germline gives CDR1 MNHEY, CDR2 SVGAGI.

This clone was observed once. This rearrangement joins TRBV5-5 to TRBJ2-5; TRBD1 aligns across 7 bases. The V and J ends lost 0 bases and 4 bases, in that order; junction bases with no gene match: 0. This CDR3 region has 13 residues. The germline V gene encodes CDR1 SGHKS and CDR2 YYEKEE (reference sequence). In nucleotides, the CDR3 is TGTGCCAGCAGCTTGGACAGGGGAGAGACCCAGTACTTC. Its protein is CASSLDRGETQYF.

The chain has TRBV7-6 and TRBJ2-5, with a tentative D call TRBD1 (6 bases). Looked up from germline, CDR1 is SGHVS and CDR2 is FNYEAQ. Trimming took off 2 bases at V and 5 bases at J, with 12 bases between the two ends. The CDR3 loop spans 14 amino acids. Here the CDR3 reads CASSLLGGIETQYF. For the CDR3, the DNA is TGTGCCAGCAGCTTATTAGGGGGAATCGAGACCCAGTACTTC.

The DNA for the CDR3 is TGTGCCAGCAGTTTCCGGACAGGGGCCGGCTCACCCCTCCACTTT. As protein: CASSFRTGAGSPLHF. The J gene is TRBJ1-6, the V gene TRBV27; 9 bases line up with TRBD1. Germline loops: CDR1 MNHEY, CDR2 SMNVEV (reference sequence). With V trimmed by 3 bases and J by 10 bases, 7 bases remained unmatched. CDR3 size: 15 residues.

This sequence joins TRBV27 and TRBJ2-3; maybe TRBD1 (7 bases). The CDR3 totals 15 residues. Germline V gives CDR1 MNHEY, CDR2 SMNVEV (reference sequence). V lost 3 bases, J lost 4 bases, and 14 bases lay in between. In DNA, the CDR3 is TGTGCCAGCAGTTTGTCCAGGGGGGCCTCAGATACGCAGTATTTT. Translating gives CASSLSRGASDTQYF.

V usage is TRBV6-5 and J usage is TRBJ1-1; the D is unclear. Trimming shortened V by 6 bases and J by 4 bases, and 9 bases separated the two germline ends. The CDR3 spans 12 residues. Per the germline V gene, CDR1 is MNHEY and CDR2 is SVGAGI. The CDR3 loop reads CASSRSSTEAFF. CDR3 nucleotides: TGTGCCAGCAGCCGGAGTAGCACTGAAGCTTTCTTT.

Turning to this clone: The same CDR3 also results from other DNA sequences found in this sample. The CDR3 DNA reads TGTGCCAGCAGCGTAGGAGGGGGTAACTACGAGCAGTACTTC. As protein: CASSVGGGNYEQYF. The rearrangement joins TRBV9 to TRBJ2-7; D may be TRBD1 (6 bases). V lost 0 bases to trimming and J lost 3 bases, with 10 bases between them. There are 14 residues in the CDR3. CDR1 SGDLS and CDR2 YYNGEE come from the germline V gene.

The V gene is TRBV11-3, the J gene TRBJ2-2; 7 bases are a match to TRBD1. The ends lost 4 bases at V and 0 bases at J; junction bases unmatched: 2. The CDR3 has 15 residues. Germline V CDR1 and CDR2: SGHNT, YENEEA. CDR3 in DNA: TGTGCCAGCAGCTCGGACAGGACGAACACCGGGGAGCTGTTTTTT. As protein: CASSSDRTNTGELFF.

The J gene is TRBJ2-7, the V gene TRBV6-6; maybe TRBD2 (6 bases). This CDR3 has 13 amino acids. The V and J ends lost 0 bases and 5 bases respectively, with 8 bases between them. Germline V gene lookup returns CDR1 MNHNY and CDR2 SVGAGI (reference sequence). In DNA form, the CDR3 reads TGTGCCAGCAGTTACTCCACGGGGGACGAGCAGTACTTC. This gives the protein CASSYSTGDEQYF.

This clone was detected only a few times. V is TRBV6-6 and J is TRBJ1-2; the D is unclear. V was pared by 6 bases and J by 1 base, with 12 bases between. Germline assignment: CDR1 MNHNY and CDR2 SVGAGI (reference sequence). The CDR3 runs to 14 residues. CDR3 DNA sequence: TGTGCCAGCAGAGAAACAGATAATAACTATGGCTACACCTTC. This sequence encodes CASRETDNNYGYTF.

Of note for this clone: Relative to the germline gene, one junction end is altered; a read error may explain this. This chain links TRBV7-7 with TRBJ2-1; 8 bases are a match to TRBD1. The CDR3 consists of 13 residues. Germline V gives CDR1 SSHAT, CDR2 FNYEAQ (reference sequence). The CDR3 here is CASSLSRTGPLFF. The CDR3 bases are TGTGCTAGCAGCTTATCCAGGACAGGGCCACTGTTCTTC.

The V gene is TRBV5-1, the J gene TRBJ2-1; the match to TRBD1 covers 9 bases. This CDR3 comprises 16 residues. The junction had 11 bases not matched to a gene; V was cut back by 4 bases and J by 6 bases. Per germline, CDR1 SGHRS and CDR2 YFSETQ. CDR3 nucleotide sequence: TGCGCCAGCAGCCCTTACAGGGGGCGGGATTCCAATGAGCAGTTCTTC. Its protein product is CASSPYRGRDSNEQFF.